This TCR beta chain was profiled in a study of blood T cell repertoires in COVID-19. Overall study: Researchers got acute and convalescent COVID-19 samples from the United States, Italy and Spain. From T cells, B-cell-depleted T cells, or PBMCs came the material, which was cDNA or gDNA.

In the authors' methods: From reference gene primer amplification, estimates of nucleated cell counts were derived. Assay: immunoSEQ multiplex PCR; the TCRdb copy retains only in-frame clones and omits some. The DNA was the basis for D and trimming; V, J and clone size are from that table. Of around 200,000 clones in the sample, roughly 90% were seen once. This CDR3 contains 18 residues. The germline V gene has CDR1 MDHEN and CDR2 SYDVKM. After removal of 3 bases from V and 5 bases from J, the junction contained 16 bases not matched to a gene. The chain combines TRBV28 with TRBJ2-7; 10 nucleotides match TRBD1. This clonotype originated in a man aged 40-49 years with active or convalescent COVID-19. What was sequenced was peripheral blood. The CDR3 is CASSLARTGTGVRDEQYF. The CDR3 DNA reads as TGTGCCAGCAGTTTGGCGAGAACCGGGACAGGGGTTCGGGACGAGCAGTACTTC.